Listed here are 6 T cell receptor beta chains from one sample, sequenced in a study of blood T cell repertoires in COVID-19. The table came from immunoSEQ multiplex PCR; TCRdb's copy has only in-frame clones and leaves some out. The sample lists some 240,000 clones, around 90% occurring once. Sequencing input: peripheral blood. These receptors were collected from a man aged 60 to 69 who had recovered from COVID-19.

V and J are TRBV2 and TRBJ2-7; weak D call: TRBD1 (5 bases). This CDR3 has 15 residues. The V gene's germline CDR1 is SNHLY and CDR2 FYNNEI. The germline V and J ends were trimmed by 1 base and 0 bases, with 10 bases remaining between them. The CDR3: CASSEDRRYSYEQYF. The DNA for the CDR3 is TGTGCCAGCAGTGAAGACAGGAGATACTCCTACGAGCAGTACTTC.

The gene calls are TRBV7-9 and TRBJ2-7; 9 nucleotides align to TRBD1. The CDR3 spans 15 residues. V gave up 4 bases and J gave up 5 bases; unmatched junction bases: 9. The V gene's germline CDR1 is SEHNR and CDR2 FQNEAQ (reference sequence). The CDR3 loop reads CASSSDRGYPNEQYF. The CDR3 nucleotides read TGTGCCAGCAGCTCGGACAGGGGATATCCTAACGAGCAGTACTTC. Full variable domain (missing parts from reference TRBV7-9 and TRBJ2-7): DTGVSQNPRHKITKRGQNVTFRCDPISEHNRLYWYRQTLGQGPEFLTYFQNEAQLEKSRLLSDRFSAERPKGSFSTLEIQRTEQGDSAMYLCASSSDRGYPNEQYFGPGTRLTVT.

The rearrangement joins TRBV5-1 to TRBJ2-5; 9 bases agree with TRBD2. Germline CDR1 and CDR2: SGHRS and YFSETQ. The CDR3 totals 15 residues. J gave up 5 bases and V 0 bases, and 5 bases lay outside the gene matches. CDR3 sequence: CASSLDLSGGETQYF. The DNA for the CDR3 is TGCGCCAGCAGCTTGGACCTCAGCGGGGGGGAGACCCAGTACTTC. The full variable domain, completed using reference TRBV5-1 and TRBJ2-5, is KAGVTQTPRYLIKTRGQQVTLSCSPISGHRSVSWYQQTPGQGLQFLFEYFSETQRNKGNFPGRFSGRQFSNSRSEMNVSTLELGDSALYLCASSLDLSGGETQYFGPGTRLLVL.

The CDR3 loop is CAISVESGRASYEQYF. In DNA form, the CDR3 reads TGTGCCATCAGCGTAGAGAGCGGGAGGGCCTCCTACGAGCAGTACTTC. V gene TRBV10-3 combines with J gene TRBJ2-7, with 10 bases that match TRBD2. Germline V gene lookup returns CDR1 ENHRY and CDR2 SYGVKD. The CDR3 spans 16 residues. Trimming removed 6 bases from V and 0 bases from J; junction bases left unmatched: 8.

The chain joins TRBV6-2 or TRBV6-3 to TRBJ2-7; 7 bases are a match to TRBD1. The V gene end was trimmed by 7 bases and the J gene end by 0 bases; junction bases not matched to a gene: 9. The CDR3 consists of 15 residues. Looked up from germline, CDR1 is MNHEY and CDR2 is SVGEGT. The CDR3 DNA sequence: TGTGCCAGCACCCCAGAGGACAGGCCCTCCTACGAGCAGTACTTC. Protein product: CASTPEDRPSYEQYF.

This clone was seen only once. CDR3 loop: CASSFGQGLFF. The CDR3 nucleotides are TGTGCCAGCAGCTTCGGACAGGGGCTGTTTTTT. The chain recombines TRBV5-5 with TRBJ2-2; the match to TRBD1 covers 8 bases. The germline V gene encodes CDR1 SGHKS and CDR2 YYEKEE (reference sequence). After removal of 2 bases from V and 13 bases from J, the junction contained 1 base not matched to a gene. The CDR3 is made up of 11 amino acids.